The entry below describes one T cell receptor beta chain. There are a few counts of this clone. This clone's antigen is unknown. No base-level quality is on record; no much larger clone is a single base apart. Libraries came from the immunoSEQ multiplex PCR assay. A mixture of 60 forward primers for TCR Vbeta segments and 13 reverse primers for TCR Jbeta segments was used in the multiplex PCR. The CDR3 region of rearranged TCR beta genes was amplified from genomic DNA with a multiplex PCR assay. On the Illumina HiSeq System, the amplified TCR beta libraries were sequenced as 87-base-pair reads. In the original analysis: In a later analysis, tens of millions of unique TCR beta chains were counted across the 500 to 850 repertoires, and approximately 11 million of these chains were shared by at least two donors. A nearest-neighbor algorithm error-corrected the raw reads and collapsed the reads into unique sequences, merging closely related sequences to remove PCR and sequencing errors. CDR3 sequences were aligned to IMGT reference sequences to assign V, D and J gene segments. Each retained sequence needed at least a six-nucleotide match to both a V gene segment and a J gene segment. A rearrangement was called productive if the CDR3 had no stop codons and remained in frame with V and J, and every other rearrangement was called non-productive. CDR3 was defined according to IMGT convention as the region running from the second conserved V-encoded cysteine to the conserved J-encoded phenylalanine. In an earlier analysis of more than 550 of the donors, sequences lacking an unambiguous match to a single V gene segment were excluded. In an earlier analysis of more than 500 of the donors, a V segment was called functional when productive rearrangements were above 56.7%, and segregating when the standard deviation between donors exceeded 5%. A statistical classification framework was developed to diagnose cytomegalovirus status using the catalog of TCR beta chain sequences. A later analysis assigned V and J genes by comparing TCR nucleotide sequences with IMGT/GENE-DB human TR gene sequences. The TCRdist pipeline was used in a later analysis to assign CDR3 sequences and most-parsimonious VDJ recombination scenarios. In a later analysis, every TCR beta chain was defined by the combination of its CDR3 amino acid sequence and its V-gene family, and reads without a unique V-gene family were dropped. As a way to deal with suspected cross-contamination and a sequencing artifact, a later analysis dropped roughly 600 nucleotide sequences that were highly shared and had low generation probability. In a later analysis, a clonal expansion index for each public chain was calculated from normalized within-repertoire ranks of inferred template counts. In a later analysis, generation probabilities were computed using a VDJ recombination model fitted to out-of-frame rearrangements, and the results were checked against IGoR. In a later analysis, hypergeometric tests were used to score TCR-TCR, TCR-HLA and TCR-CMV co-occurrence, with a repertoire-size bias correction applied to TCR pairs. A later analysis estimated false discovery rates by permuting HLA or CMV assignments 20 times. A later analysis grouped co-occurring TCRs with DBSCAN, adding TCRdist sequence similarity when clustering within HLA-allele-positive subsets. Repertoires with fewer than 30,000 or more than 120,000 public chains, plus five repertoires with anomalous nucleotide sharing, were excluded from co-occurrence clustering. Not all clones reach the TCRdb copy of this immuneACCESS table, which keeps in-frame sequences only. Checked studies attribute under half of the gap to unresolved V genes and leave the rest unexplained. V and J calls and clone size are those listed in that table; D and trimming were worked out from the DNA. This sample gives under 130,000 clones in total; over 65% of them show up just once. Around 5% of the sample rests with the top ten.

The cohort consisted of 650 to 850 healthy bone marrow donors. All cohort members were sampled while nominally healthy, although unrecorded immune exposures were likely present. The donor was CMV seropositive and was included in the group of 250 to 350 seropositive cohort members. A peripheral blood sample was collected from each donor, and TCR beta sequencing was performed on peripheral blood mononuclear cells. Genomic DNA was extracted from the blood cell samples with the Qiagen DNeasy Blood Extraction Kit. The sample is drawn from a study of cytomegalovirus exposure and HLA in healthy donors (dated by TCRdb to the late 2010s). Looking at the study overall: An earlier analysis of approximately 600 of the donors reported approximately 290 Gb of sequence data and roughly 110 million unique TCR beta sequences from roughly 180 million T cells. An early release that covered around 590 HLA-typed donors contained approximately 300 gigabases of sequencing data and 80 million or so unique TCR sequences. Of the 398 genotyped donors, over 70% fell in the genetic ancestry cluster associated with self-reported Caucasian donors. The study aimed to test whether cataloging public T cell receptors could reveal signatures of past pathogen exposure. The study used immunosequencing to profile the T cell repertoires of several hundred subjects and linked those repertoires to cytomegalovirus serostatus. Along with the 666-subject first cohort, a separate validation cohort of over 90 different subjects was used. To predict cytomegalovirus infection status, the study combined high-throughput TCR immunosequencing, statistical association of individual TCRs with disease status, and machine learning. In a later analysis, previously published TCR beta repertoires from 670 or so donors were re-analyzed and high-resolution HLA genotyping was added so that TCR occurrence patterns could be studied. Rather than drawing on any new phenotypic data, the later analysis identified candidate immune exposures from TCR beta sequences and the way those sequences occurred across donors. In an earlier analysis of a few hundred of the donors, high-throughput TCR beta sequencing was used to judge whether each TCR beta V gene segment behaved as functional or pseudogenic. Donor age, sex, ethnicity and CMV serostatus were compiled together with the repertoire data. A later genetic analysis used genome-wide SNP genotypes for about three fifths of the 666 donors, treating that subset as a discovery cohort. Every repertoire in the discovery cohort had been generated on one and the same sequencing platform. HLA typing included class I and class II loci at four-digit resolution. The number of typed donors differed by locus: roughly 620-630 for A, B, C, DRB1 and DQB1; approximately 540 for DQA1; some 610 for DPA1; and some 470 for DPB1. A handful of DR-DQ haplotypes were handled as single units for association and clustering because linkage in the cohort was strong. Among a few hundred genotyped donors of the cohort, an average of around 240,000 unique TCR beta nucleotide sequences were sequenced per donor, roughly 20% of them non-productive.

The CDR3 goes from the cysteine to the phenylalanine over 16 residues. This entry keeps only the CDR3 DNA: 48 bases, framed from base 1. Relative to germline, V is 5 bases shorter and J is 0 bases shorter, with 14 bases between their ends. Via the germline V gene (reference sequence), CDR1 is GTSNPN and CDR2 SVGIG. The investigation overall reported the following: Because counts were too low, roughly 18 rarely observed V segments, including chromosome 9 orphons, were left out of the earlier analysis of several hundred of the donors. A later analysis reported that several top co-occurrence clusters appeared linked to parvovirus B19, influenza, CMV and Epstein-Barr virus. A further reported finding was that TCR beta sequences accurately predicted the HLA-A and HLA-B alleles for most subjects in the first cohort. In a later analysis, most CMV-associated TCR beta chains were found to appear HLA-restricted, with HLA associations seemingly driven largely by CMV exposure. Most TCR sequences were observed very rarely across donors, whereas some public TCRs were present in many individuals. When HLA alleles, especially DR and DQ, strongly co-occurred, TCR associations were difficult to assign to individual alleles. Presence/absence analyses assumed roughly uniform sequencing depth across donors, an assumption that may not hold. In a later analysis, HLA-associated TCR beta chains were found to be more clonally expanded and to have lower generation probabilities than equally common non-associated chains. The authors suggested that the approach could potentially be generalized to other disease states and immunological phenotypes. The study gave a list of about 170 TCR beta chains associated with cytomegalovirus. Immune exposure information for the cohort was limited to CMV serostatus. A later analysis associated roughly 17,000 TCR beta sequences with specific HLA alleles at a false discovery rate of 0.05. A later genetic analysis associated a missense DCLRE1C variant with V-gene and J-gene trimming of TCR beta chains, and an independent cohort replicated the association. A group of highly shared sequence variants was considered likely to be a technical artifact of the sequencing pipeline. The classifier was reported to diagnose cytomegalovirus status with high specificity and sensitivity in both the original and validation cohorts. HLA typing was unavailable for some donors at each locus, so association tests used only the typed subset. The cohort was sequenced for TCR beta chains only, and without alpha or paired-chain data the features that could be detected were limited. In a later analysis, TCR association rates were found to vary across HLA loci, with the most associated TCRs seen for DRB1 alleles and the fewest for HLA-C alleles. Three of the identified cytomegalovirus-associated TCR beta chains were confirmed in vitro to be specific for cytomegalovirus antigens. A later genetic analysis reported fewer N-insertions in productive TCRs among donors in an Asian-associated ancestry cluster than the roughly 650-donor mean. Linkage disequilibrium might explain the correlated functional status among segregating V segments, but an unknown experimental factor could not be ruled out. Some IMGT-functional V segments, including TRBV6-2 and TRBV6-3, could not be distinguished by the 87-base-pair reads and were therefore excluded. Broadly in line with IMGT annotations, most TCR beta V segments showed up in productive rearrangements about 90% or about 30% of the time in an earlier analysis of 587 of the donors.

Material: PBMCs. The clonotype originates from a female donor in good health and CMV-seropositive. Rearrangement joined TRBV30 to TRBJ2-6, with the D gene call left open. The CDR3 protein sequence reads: CAWFKAGYSGANVLTF. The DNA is TGTGCCTGGTTTAAAGCCGGTTACTCTGGGGCCAACGTCCTGACTTTC.